This record looks at one T cell receptor beta chain sequence and its context. Its antigen is not known. These data are taken from a study of response to subunit inactivated influenza vaccine. MiXCR, applied by TCRdb to the RT-PCR reads, yields one record per CDR3 protein. Among around 760,000 distinct CDR3 sequences listed, 11% to 15% were seen once. This CDR3 has 16 amino acids. Per the germline V gene, CDR1 is MDHEN and CDR2 is SYDVKM. The trim removed 7 bases at V and 2 bases at J, leaving 10 bases unmatched. Whole-study findings and limits: There was a suggestion from the authors that each seasonal influenza vaccination recruits few new T cells.

The chain recombines TRBV28 with TRBJ1-5; 8 nucleotides agree with TRBD1. This sequence originates from a man aged 50-59 years who received an inactivated influenza vaccine. The input for sequencing was PBMCs from blood, taken 14 to 15 days before vaccination. CDR3 DNA: TGTGCCAGCACCGCTAGACAGGGGATTCGCAATCAGCCCCAGCATTTT. Translated: CASTARQGIRNQPQHF.